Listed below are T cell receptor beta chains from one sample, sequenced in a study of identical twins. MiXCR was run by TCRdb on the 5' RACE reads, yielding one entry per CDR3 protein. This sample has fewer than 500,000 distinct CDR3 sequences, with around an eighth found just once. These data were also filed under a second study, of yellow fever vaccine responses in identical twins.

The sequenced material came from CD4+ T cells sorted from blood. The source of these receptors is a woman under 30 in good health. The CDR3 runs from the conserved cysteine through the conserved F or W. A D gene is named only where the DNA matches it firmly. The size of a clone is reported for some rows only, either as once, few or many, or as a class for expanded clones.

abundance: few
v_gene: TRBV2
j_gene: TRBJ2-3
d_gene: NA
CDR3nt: TGTGCCAGCACCCTTGCCTCTAGCACAGATACGCAGTATTTT
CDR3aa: CASTLASSTDTQYF

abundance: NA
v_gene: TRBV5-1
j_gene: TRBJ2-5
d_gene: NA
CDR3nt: TGCGCCAGCAGCACGAGCGAGGAGACCCAGTACTTC
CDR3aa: CASSTSEETQYF

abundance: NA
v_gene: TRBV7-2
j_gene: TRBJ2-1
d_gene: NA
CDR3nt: TGTGCCAGCATCCCAGGGAGTTTCCCCGGATCCTACAATGAGCAGTTCTTC
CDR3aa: CASIPGSFPGSYNEQFF

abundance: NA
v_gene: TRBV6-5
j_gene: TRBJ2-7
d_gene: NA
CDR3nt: TGTGCCAGCAGTTTGGGGCCCCCAGGTACCTACGAGCAGTACTTC
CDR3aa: CASSLGPPGTYEQYF

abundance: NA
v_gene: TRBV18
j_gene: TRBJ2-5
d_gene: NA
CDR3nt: TGTGCCAGCTCACCACCCCGAGACAGATTCCAAGAGACCCAGTACTTC
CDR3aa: CASSPPRDRFQETQYF

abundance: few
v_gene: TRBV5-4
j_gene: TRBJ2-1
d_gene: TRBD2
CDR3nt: TGTGCCAGCAGCTCGGGACTAGGGTTCAATGAGCAGTTCTTC
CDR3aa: CASSSGLGFNEQFF

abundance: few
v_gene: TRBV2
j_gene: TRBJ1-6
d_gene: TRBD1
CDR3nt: TGTGCCAGCAGTCCAAGGACAGGACAGAATTCACCCCTCCACTTT
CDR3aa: CASSPRTGQNSPLHF

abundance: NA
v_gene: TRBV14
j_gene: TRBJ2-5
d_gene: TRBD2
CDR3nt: TGTGCCAGCAGCCAAGAGGGACTAGCGGGACCGCAAGAGACCCAGTACTTC
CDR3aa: CASSQEGLAGPQETQYF

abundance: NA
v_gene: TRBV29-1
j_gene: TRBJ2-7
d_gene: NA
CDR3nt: TGCAGCGTTCGGGGGGCATCTACAACCTACGAGCAGTACTTC
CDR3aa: CSVRGASTTYEQYF

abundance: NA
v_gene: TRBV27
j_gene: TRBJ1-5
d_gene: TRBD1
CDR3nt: TGTGCCAGCAGTCCGACAGGGCTAGGCCAGCCCCAGCATTTT
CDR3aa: CASSPTGLGQPQHF

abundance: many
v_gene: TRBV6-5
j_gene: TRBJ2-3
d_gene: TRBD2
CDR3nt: TGTGCCAGCGAGCGGGGCAATACGCAGTATTTT
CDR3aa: CASERGNTQYF

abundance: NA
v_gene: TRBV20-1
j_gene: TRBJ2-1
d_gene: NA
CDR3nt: TGCAGTGCTAGAGTTTCCAGTCGGCAGTTCTTC
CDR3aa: CSARVSSRQFF

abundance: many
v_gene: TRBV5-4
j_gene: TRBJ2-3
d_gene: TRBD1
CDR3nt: TGTGCCAGCAGCTCCCCCGGGACAGGGGCAGATACGCAGTATTTT
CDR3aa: CASSSPGTGADTQYF

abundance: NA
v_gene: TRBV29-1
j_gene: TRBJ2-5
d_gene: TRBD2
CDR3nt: TGCAGCGTTGGGAGCGGGAGTGTCAAGACCCAGTACTTC
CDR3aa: CSVGSGSVKTQYF

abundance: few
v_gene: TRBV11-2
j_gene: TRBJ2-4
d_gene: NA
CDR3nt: TGTGCCAGCAGCTTAAACGGGCAGGGTATAGCCAAAAACATTCAGTACTTC
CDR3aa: CASSLNGQGIAKNIQYF

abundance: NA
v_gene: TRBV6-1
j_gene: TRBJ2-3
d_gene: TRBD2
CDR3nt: TGTGCCACCCGGGACACTGAACGGGGGGGGCAGTATTTT
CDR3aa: CATRDTERGGQYF

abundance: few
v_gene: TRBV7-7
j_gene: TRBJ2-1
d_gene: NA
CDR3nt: TGTGCTAGCAGCTTAGGATCATCAGGAGGGTACAATGAGCAGTTCTTC
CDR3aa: CASSLGSSGGYNEQFF

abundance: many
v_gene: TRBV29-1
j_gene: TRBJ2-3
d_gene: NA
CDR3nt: TGCAGCGTAGTGACAGATACAGATACGCAGTATTTT
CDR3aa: CSVVTDTDTQYF

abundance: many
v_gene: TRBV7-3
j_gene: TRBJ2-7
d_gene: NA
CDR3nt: TGTGCCAGCAGCTTGACTCGAGAGCGCGAGCAGTACTTC
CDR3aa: CASSLTREREQYF

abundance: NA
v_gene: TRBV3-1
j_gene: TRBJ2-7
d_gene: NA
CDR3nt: TGTGCCAGCAGCCAAGGGGGGCAGGGGACATACGAGCAGTACTTC
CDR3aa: CASSQGGQGTYEQYF

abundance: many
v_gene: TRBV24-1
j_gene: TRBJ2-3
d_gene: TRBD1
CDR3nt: TGTGCCACCAGTGTCGACAGGGGGTTCACAGATACGCAGTATTTT
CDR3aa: CATSVDRGFTDTQYF

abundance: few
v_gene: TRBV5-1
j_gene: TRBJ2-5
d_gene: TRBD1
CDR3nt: TGCGCCAGCAGCTTGGTGGGACAGCAAGAGACCCAGTACTTC
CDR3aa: CASSLVGQQETQYF

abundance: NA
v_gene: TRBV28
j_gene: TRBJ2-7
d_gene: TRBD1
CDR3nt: TGTGCCAGCACGTCCCCGGGACAGGGGGCTTACGAGCAGTACTTC
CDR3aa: CASTSPGQGAYEQYF

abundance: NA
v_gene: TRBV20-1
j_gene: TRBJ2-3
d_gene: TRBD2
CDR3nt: TGCAGTGTCCCTACGACTAGCGGGGGCACAGATACGCAGTATTTT
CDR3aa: CSVPTTSGGTDTQYF

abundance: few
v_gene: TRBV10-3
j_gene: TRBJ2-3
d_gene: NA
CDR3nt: TGTGCCATCAGGACAGGACCCCCAGATACGCAGTATTTT
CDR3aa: CAIRTGPPDTQYF